This passage covers 20 T cell receptor beta chains from one sample sequenced in a study of human T cells and chemical hapten exposure. Time point: healthy volunteer bleed at 2 weeks. It was from unfractionated whole blood that total RNA was extracted. TCRdb passed the RACE reads through MiXCR, listing each CDR3 protein once. The sample lists tens of thousands of distinct CDR3 sequences, about 7% occurring once. The specimen sequenced was whole blood. Receptors originate from a human donor in good health. Some clones in this sample may be carry-over from other donors' samples.

In its sample, this clonotype was seen a few times. V usage is TRBV2 and J usage is TRBJ1-2; no clear D gene. The germline gives CDR1 SNHLY, CDR2 FYNNEI. The CDR3 is 14 amino acids. V lost 4 bases and J lost 3, with 12 bases in between. CDR3 sequence: CASSGRDSHYGYTF. Here the CDR3 DNA reads TGTGCCAGCAGTGGCCGGGATTCACACTATGGCTACACCTTC.

This clonotype has at least ten counts. V is TRBV5-4 and J is TRBJ2-3; D might be TRBD1 (5 bases). V was cut by 1 base and J by 1 base, with 10 bases left in between. The CDR3 length is 15 residues. Germline CDR1 and CDR2: SGHNT and YYREEE (reference sequence). The CDR3 sequence: CASSLSLQGTDTQYF. The CDR3 DNA reads TGTGCCAGCAGCTTGTCGCTACAGGGCACAGATACGCAGTATTTT.

This clonotype has just a few counts. The chain uses TRBV20-1 and TRBJ2-5; D possibly corresponds to TRBD2 (6 bases). The CDR3 covers 13 residues. Per the germline V gene, CDR1 is DFQATT and CDR2 is SNEGSKA (reference sequence). V lost 0 bases and J lost 8, with 13 bases in between. CDR3 protein: CSARDYSGETQYF. As DNA, the CDR3 is TGCAGTGCTAGAGATTATAGCGGTGAAACCCAGTACTTC.

J is TRBJ1-6 and V is TRBV6-5, with TRBD1 matching over 7 bases. The CDR3 length is 13 residues. V lost 5 bases and J lost 9; bases outside the gene matches: 4. Germline loops: CDR1 MNHEY, CDR2 SVGAGI. The CDR3 here is CASSGDSASPLHF. CDR3 sequence (DNA): TGTGCCAGCAGTGGGGACAGCGCTTCACCCCTCCACTTT.

This clonotype was counted only a few times. This chain links TRBV7-2 with TRBJ2-5; no clear D gene. V was clipped by 2 bases and J by 9 bases, with 10 bases between them. Per the germline V gene, CDR1 is SGHTA and CDR2 is FQGNSA. The CDR3 covers 12 residues. The CDR3 bases are TGTGCCAGCAGCTTATCGGATGGGGCCCAGTACTTC. It encodes CASSLSDGAQYF.

This clonotype was seen ten or more times. The rearrangement links TRBV29-1 to TRBJ2-3, with a possible D match to TRBD2 (5 bases). Germline CDR1 and CDR2: SQVTM and ANQGSEA. The CDR3 is 12 amino acids. Trimming stripped 8 bases from V and 5 bases from J, with 14 bases between. This chain's CDR3 is CSFHRGQDTQYF. DNA for the CDR3: TGCAGCTTTCACCGGGGTCAAGATACGCAGTATTTT.

This clonotype was recorded many times. The rearrangement joins TRBV7-8 to TRBJ2-5, with D unclear. The CDR3 has 15 amino acids. Germline V gene data show CDR1 as SGHVS and CDR2 as FQNEAQ. The V and J ends lost 5 bases and 1 base respectively, with 14 bases between them. As DNA, the CDR3 is TGTGCCAGCAGCCTCGGACGGATCTCCCAAGAGACCCAGTACTTC. This encodes CASSLGRISQETQYF. Full variable domain (missing parts from reference TRBV7-8 and TRBJ2-5): GAGVSQSPRYKVAKRGQDVALRCDPISGHVSLFWYQQALGQGPEFLTYFQNEAQLDKSGLPSDRFFAERPEGSVSTLKIQRTQQEDSAVYLCASSLGRISQETQYFGPGTRLLVL.

This clonotype was counted ten times or more. V and J are TRBV5-1 and TRBJ1-1, with D unresolved. Per germline, CDR1 SGHRS and CDR2 YFSETQ. V lost 0 bases to trimming and J lost 1 base, with 13 bases between them. This CDR3 is built from 16 residues. The CDR3 DNA reads as TGCGCCAGCAGCTTGGAGAGCTACCGTGGGAACACTGAAGCTTTCTTT. This codes for CASSLESYRGNTEAFF.

In this sample, this clonotype turned up many times. V gene TRBV6-1 combines with J gene TRBJ1-5, with D possibly matching TRBD1 (6 bases). The CDR3 contains 15 residues. The V gene lost 1 base and the J gene lost 11 bases, with 18 bases spanning the gap. Germline V gene data show CDR1 as MNHNS and CDR2 as SASEGT. DNA of the CDR3: TGTGCCAGCAGTGAAGTAATGGGGGCCAGGGTAGCCCAGCATTTT. It yields the protein CASSEVMGARVAQHF.

The chain combines TRBV4-3 with TRBJ2-5; weak D call: TRBD1 (6 bases). CDR3 length: 17 residues. Germline V gene lookup returns CDR1 LGHNA and CDR2 YSLEER. Trimming shortened V by 3 bases and J by 1 base, and 18 bases separated the two germline ends. The CDR3 loop reads CASSHPCPQGIQETQYF. The CDR3 coding sequence is TGCGCCAGCAGCCATCCCTGCCCGCAGGGGATCCAAGAGACCCAGTACTTC.

The chain recombines TRBV20-1 with TRBJ2-7, with TRBD1 as a possible D gene (6 bases). The CDR3 runs to 13 residues. Germline V CDR1 and CDR2: DFQATT, SNEGSKA (reference sequence). Trimming pared 5 bases from V and 3 bases from J, leaving 14 bases between. For the CDR3, the DNA is TGCAGTGCTCAGGACAGACGAGACTACGAGCAGTACTTC. This gives the protein CSAQDRRDYEQYF.

This clonotype was counted between two and nine times. J is TRBJ1-1 and V is TRBV27; D possibly corresponds to TRBD1 (6 bases). Germline assignment: CDR1 MNHEY and CDR2 SMNVEV (reference sequence). V lost 6 bases, J lost 3 bases, and 14 bases lay in between. This CDR3 has 14 residues. The CDR3 protein is CASREPDRHTEAFF. As DNA, the CDR3 is TGTGCCAGCAGGGAACCGGACAGACACACTGAAGCTTTCTTT.

This clonotype was counted many times. This rearrangement joins TRBV4-3 to TRBJ1-2; a possible D gene is TRBD1 (6 bases). Germline assignment: CDR1 LGHNA and CDR2 YSLEER. V gave up 2 bases and J gave up 8 bases, with 12 bases separating them. This CDR3 comprises 13 residues. CDR3 DNA: TGCGCCAGCAGCCAACTGAGAACAGGGGGCTACACCTTC. It specifies CASSQLRTGGYTF.

This clonotype was recorded at least ten times. The chain employs TRBV6-6 and TRBJ2-5; a weak D match, TRBD1 (6 bases). CDR1 is MNHNY and CDR2 is SVGAGI in the germline V gene (reference sequence). This CDR3 region has 13 residues. Trimming took 6 bases from V and 4 from J, leaving 12 bases between them. The CDR3 DNA reads TGTGCCAGCAGACTCCAGACAGGAGAGACCCAGTACTTC. Amino acid sequence: CASRLQTGETQYF.

This clonotype has ten or more counts. V gene TRBV3-1 combines with J gene TRBJ2-5; D tentatively reads TRBD1 or TRBD2 (5 bases each). The V gene's germline CDR1 is LGHDT and CDR2 YNNKEL (reference sequence). The CDR3 is 14 amino acids. V dropped 5 bases and J dropped 4 bases, with 14 bases sitting between them. The CDR3 spells CASSLIPGPETQYF. The DNA of the CDR3 is TGTGCCAGCAGCTTAATCCCGGGGCCAGAGACCCAGTACTTC.

This sequence joins TRBV6-2 or TRBV6-3 and TRBJ1-5; D unclear. CDR1 and CDR2 from the germline V gene are MNHEY and SVGEGT. The V and J ends lost 0 bases and 1 base respectively, with 25 bases between them. The CDR3 runs to 21 residues. CDR3 DNA: TGTGCCAGCAGTTACTCGATTATTCAGGACCCGTACTATAGAAGCAATCAGCCCCAGCATTTT. Amino acid sequence: CASSYSIIQDPYYRSNQPQHF.

The J gene is TRBJ1-6, the V gene TRBV12-3 or TRBV12-4; a possible D gene is TRBD1 (6 bases). The V end lost 7 bases, the J end lost 6 bases, and 19 bases lay between the germline ends. This CDR3 is 16 amino acids long. CDR3 protein: CASTFWGRRINSPLHF. CDR3 sequence (DNA): TGTGCCAGCACCTTTTGGGGGCGACGGATTAATTCACCCCTCCACTTT.

The chain employs TRBV4-1 and TRBJ1-5; D is uncertain. This CDR3 has 15 residues. Trimming stripped 4 bases from V and 0 bases from J, with 10 bases between. The germline V gene has CDR1 MGHRA and CDR2 YSYEKL. CDR3 loop: CASSPQYLSNQPQHF. For the CDR3, the DNA is TGCGCCAGCAGCCCGCAATATCTTAGCAATCAGCCCCAGCATTTT.

This clonotype was detected ten times or more. The CDR3 sequence is CSARRTLNEKLFF. In DNA, the CDR3 is TGCAGTGCTAGGCGGACACTGAATGAAAAACTGTTTTTT. The chain links TRBV20-1 to TRBJ1-4; a weak D match, TRBD1 (5 bases). CDR3 length equals 13 residues. CDR1 and CDR2 (germline): DFQATT, SNEGSKA (reference sequence). V was clipped by 3 bases and J by 5 bases, with 10 bases between them.

This clonotype was found a few times. The CDR3 spells CASNLGQGRYEQYF. CDR3 in DNA: TGTGCCAGCAATTTAGGACAGGGGCGTTACGAGCAGTACTTC. This rearrangement joins TRBV6-1 to TRBJ2-7; 9 bases are shared with TRBD1. J gave up 4 bases and V 7 bases, and 8 bases lay outside the gene matches. Per the germline V gene, CDR1 is MNHNS and CDR2 is SASEGT. The CDR3 loop spans 14 amino acids.